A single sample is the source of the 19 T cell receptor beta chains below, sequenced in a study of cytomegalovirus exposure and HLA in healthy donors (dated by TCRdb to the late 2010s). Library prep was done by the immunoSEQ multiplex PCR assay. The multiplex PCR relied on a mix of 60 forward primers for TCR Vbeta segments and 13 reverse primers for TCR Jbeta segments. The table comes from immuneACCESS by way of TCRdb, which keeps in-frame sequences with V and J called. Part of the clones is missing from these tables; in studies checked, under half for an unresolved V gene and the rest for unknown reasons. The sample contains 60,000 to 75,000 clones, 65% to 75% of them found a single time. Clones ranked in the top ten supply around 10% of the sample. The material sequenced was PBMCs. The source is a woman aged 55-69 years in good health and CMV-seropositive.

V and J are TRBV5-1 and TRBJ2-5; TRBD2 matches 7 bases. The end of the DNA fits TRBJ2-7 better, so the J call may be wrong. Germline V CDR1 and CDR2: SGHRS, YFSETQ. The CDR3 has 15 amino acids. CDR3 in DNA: TGCGCCAGCAGCTTGAGAACTAGCGACCCCTACGAGCAGTACTTC. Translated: CASSLRTSDPYEQYF.

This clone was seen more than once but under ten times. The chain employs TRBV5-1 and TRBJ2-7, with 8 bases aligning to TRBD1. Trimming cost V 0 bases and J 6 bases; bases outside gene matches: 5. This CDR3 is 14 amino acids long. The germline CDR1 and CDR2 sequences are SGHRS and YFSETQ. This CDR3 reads CASSLDRGTGEQYF. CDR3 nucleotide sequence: TGCGCCAGCAGCTTGGATAGAGGGACAGGCGAGCAGTACTTC.

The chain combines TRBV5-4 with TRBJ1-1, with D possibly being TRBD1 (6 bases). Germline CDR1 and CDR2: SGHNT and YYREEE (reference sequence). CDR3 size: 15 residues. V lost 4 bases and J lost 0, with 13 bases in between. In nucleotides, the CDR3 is TGTGCCAGCAGCCAAGCCCGGGACATGAACACTGAAGCTTTCTTT. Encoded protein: CASSQARDMNTEAFF.

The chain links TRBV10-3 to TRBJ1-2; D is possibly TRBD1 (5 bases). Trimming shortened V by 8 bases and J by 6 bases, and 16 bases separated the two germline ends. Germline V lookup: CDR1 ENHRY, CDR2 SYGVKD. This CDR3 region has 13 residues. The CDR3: CAIGSPQVHGYTF. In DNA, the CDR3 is TGTGCCATCGGCAGTCCACAGGTTCATGGCTACACCTTC.

The CDR3, as DNA: TGCGCCAGCAGCGCAGGACTCCATGAGAGGGACGAGCAGTACTTC. Its protein product is CASSAGLHERDEQYF. This sequence joins TRBV5-1 and TRBJ2-7; weak D call: TRBD2 (5 bases). Per germline, CDR1 SGHRS and CDR2 YFSETQ. With 4 bases removed from V and 5 bases from J, the gap between germline ends came to 19 bases. This CDR3 contains 15 residues.

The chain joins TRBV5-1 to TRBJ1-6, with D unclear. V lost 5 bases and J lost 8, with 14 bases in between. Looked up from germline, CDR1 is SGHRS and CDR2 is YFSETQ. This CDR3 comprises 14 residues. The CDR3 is CASREPGGYSPLHF. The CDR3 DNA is TGCGCCAGCAGGGAGCCAGGCGGGTATTCACCCCTCCACTTT.

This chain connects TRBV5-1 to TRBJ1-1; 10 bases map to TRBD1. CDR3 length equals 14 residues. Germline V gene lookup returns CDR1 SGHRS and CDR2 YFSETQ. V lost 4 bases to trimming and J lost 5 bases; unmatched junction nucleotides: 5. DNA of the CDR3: TGCGCCAGCAGCAAAGACAGGGGGCGAACTGAAGCTTTCTTT. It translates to CASSKDRGRTEAFF.

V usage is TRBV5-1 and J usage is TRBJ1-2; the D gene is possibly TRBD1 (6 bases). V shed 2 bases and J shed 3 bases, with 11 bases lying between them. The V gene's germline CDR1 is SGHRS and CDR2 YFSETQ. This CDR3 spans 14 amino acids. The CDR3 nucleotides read TGCGCCAGCAGCTTCCCAGGGGTGGACTATGGCTACACCTTC. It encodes CASSFPGVDYGYTF.

The CDR3 coding sequence is TGTGCCAGCAGCTTGCGGGGGGGCACTGAAGCTTTCTTT. It codes for CASSLRGGTEAFF. The J gene is TRBJ1-1, the V gene TRBV7-3, with a weak D call TRBD1 (5 bases). CDR3 length equals 13 residues. Trimming cost V 3 bases and J 4 bases, with 9 bases left between them. Germline CDR1 SGHTA, CDR2 FQGTGA.

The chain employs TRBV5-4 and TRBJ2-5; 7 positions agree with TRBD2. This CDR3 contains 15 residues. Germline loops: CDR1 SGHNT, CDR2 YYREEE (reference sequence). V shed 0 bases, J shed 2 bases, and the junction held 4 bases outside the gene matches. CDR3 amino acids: CASSLGSGPQETQYF. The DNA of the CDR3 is TGTGCCAGCAGCTTGGGTAGCGGGCCTCAAGAGACCCAGTACTTC.

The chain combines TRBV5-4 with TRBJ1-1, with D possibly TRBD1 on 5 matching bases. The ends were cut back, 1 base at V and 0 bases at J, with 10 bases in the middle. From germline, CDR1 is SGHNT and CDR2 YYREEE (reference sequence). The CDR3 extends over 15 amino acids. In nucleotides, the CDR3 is TGTGCCAGCAGCTTGCCAGGGTGGGTGAACACTGAAGCTTTCTTT. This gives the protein CASSLPGWVNTEAFF. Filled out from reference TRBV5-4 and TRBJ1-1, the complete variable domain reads ETGVTQSPTHLIKTRGQQVTLRCSSQSGHNTVSWYQQALGQGPQFIFQYYREEENGRGNFPPRFSGLQFPNYSSELNVNALELDDSALYLCASSLPGWVNTEAFFGQGTRLTVV.

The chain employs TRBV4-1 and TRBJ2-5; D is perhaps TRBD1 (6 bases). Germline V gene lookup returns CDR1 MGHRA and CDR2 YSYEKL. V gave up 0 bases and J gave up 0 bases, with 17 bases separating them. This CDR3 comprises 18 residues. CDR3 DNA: TGCGCCAGCAGCCAAGATTCACAGGGTTGGGGGTACCAAGAGACCCAGTACTTC. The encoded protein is CASSQDSQGWGYQETQYF.

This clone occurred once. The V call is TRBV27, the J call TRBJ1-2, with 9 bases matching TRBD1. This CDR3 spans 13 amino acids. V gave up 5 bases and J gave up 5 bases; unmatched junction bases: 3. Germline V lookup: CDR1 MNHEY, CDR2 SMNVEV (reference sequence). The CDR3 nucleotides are TGTGCCAGCAGTCCGACAGGGGGTTATGGCTACACCTTC. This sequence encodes CASSPTGGYGYTF.

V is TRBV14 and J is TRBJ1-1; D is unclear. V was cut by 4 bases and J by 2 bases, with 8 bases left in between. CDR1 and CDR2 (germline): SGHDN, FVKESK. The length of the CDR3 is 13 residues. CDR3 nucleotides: TGTGCCAGCAGCCTAAAGAGCAACACTGAAGCTTTCTTT. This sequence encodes CASSLKSNTEAFF.

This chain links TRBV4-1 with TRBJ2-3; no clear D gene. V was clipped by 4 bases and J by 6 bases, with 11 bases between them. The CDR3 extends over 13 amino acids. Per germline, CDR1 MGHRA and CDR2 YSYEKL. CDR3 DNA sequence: TGCGCCAGCAGCCGAGACCTTTTGGATACGCAGTATTTT. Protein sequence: CASSRDLLDTQYF.

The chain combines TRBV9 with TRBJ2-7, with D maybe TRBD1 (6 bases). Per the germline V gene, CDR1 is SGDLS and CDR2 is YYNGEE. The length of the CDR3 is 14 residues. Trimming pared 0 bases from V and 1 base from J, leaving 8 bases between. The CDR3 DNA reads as TGTGCCAGCAGCGTAGACAGGGCATCCTACGAGCAGTACTTC. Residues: CASSVDRASYEQYF.

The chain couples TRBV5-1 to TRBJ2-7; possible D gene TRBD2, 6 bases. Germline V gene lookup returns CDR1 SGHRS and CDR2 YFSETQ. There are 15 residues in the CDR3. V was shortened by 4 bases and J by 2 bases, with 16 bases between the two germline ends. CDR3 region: CASSRRGMGTYEQYF. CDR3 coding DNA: TGCGCCAGCAGCCGACGGGGGATGGGGACCTACGAGCAGTACTTC. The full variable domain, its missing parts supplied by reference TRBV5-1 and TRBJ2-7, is KAGVTQTPRYLIKTRGQQVTLSCSPISGHRSVSWYQQTPGQGLQFLFEYFSETQRNKGNFPGRFSGRQFSNSRSEMNVSTLELGDSALYLCASSRRGMGTYEQYFGPGTRLTVT.

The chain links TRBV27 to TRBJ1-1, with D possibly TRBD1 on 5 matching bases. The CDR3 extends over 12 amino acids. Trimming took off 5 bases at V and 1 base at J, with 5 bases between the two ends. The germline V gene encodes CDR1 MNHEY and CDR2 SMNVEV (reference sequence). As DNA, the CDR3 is TGTGCCAGCAGTAGGGGGAACACTGAAGCTTTCTTT. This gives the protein CASSRGNTEAFF.

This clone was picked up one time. CDR3 in DNA: TGTGCCAGCAGCCCACAGGGACGTCACAATTCACCCCTCCACTTT. Residues: CASSPQGRHNSPLHF. The chain is built from TRBV7-9 and TRBJ1-6; tentatively, D is TRBD1 (6 bases). Germline CDR1 is SEHNR and CDR2 is FQNEAQ (reference sequence). The CDR3 contains 15 residues. V lost 5 bases to trimming and J lost 7 bases, with 15 bases between them.